The 19 T cell receptor beta chains below all came from one sample that was sequenced in a study of patients and donors after allogeneic stem cell transplantation. MiXCR, run by TCRdb on the RT-PCR reads, gives a single entry per CDR3 protein. This table has approximately 160,000 distinct CDR3 sequences, 24% appearing once. The sequencing sample was made of blood, either unsorted or a sorted T cell fraction (not recorded which). The receptors originated from a human donor who was either an allogeneic HSCT recipient or a stem cell or donor lymphocyte infusion donor (not recorded which). It is not recorded whose cells these are; they may come from a transplant donor.

This clonotype showed up just a few times. The chain recombines TRBV20-1 with TRBJ2-7, with a weak D call TRBD2 (6 bases). CDR3 length: 13 amino acids. Germline assignment: CDR1 DFQATT and CDR2 SNEGSKA (reference sequence). The V end lost 5 bases, the J end lost 2 bases, and 13 bases lay between the germline ends. CDR3 DNA: TGCAGTGCTTTCTCACGGGGGACCTACGAGCAGTACTTC. It is translated as CSAFSRGTYEQYF.

This clonotype was counted between two and nine times. This chain links TRBV30 with TRBJ1-4; 8 bases line up with TRBD1. The germline V gene has CDR1 GTSNPN and CDR2 SVGIG (reference sequence). The CDR3 sequence is 15 residues long. The trim removed 0 bases at V and 7 bases at J, leaving 7 bases unmatched. CDR3 in amino acids: CAWSVRGRGPEKLFF. The CDR3 bases are TGTGCCTGGAGTGTACGAGGCAGGGGGCCTGAAAAACTGTTTTTT. The variable domain in full, completed from reference TRBV30 and TRBJ1-4, reads SQTIHQWPATLVQPVGSPLSLECTVEGTSNPNLYWYRQAAGRGLQLLFYSVGIGQISSEVPQNLSASRPQDRQFILSSKKLLLSDSGFYLCAWSVRGRGPEKLFFGSGTQLSVL.

This clonotype was seen more than once but under ten times. This rearrangement joins TRBV5-1 to TRBJ2-3, with D possibly matching TRBD1 (5 bases). CDR1 and CDR2 from the germline V gene are SGHRS and YFSETQ. The CDR3 contains 13 residues. V dropped 1 base and J dropped 7 bases, with 10 bases sitting between them. The CDR3 protein is CASSLSRTNTQYF. The CDR3 bases are TGCGCCAGCAGCTTGAGCAGGACAAATACGCAGTATTTT.

The chain joins TRBV12-3 or TRBV12-4 to TRBJ2-2; D tentatively reads TRBD1 or TRBD2 (5 bases each). The CDR3 is 13 residues long. V was shortened by 1 base and J by 7 bases, with 7 bases between the two germline ends. The CDR3, as DNA: TGTGCCAGCAGTTTAGGAGGGGACGGGGAGCTGTTTTTT. Protein product: CASSLGGDGELFF.

CDR3 in amino acids: CASSYSTSGFYNEQFF. The CDR3 DNA follows: TGTGCCAGCAGTTACTCAACTAGCGGGTTTTACAATGAGCAGTTCTTC. This chain links TRBV12-3 or TRBV12-4 with TRBJ2-1; 9 nucleotides line up with TRBD2. This CDR3 contains 16 residues. Trimming cost V 4 bases and J 4 bases; bases outside gene matches: 8.

The sample holds a few counts of this clonotype. The rearrangement links TRBV7-9 to TRBJ2-3; a weak D match, TRBD1 (6 bases). This CDR3 is 18 amino acids long. CDR1 and CDR2 (germline): SEHNR, FQNEAQ (reference sequence). V was clipped by 5 bases and J by 2 bases, with 23 bases between them. This CDR3 is CASSPPLWVGGNTDTQYF. CDR3 nucleotides: TGTGCCAGCAGCCCCCCCCTGTGGGTAGGGGGAAACACAGATACGCAGTATTTT.

The table lists this clonotype with a few counts. The chain links TRBV27 to TRBJ1-5; D is unclear. CDR1 and CDR2 (germline): MNHEY, SMNVEV (reference sequence). This CDR3 is built from 10 residues. V dropped 7 bases and J dropped 7 bases, with 5 bases sitting between them. For the CDR3, the DNA is TGTGCCAGCACAGGCCAGCCCCAGCATTTT. The encoded protein is CASTGQPQHF.

This clonotype has only a few counts. The chain's CDR3 is CASSLMGTVYNSPLHF. The CDR3 DNA sequence: TGCGCCAGCAGCCTGATGGGGACAGTCTATAATTCACCCCTCCACTTT. The V gene is TRBV5-1, the J gene TRBJ1-6; 7 positions match TRBD1. This CDR3 has 16 residues. The germline V gene encodes CDR1 SGHRS and CDR2 YFSETQ. Unmatched junction bases numbered 7, after V lost 4 bases and J lost 3 bases.

Only a few counts were recorded for this clonotype. CDR3 nucleotides: TGTGCCAGCAGTTACTCCGGGGGGCACTATAATTCACCCCTCCACTTT. Its protein product is CASSYSGGHYNSPLHF. J is TRBJ1-6 and V is TRBV6-5; D perhaps matches TRBD1 (6 bases). The germline V and J ends were trimmed by 0 bases and 3 bases, with 9 bases remaining between them. Per germline, CDR1 MNHEY and CDR2 SVGAGI. The CDR3 has 16 residues.

This clonotype was counted at least ten times. The V call is TRBV12-3 or TRBV12-4, the J call TRBJ1-1; possible D gene TRBD1, 5 bases. V lost 5 bases and J lost 0, with 10 bases in between. The CDR3 totals 14 residues. CDR3 loop: CASSAGRMNTEAFF. In DNA, the CDR3 is TGTGCCAGCAGTGCGGGACGGATGAACACTGAAGCTTTCTTT.

This rearrangement joins TRBV5-1 to TRBJ2-1; no clear D. In germline, CDR1 is SGHRS, CDR2 YFSETQ. The CDR3 consists of 11 residues. V was clipped by 4 bases and J by 9 bases, with 8 bases between them. Here the CDR3 DNA reads TGCGCCAGCAGCCCCGAACGTGAGCAGTTCTTC. Translated: CASSPEREQFF.

This clonotype was seen many times. V and J are TRBV10-2 and TRBJ1-5; D unresolved. The V and J ends lost 7 bases and 0 bases respectively, with 7 bases between them. Germline V gene sequence: CDR1 WSHSY, CDR2 SAAADI. CDR3 size: 13 residues. CDR3 residues: CASKDSSNQPQHF. The DNA for the CDR3 is TGCGCCAGCAAGGACTCTAGCAATCAGCCCCAGCATTTT.

The chain combines TRBV5-1 with TRBJ1-1, with TRBD1 matching over 7 bases. Losses at the gene ends were 0 bases for V and 0 bases for J; bases not matched to a gene: 2. The CDR3 sequence is 15 residues long. Germline-derived CDR1 and CDR2 are SGHRS and YFSETQ. CDR3 region: CASSLGDSLNTEAFF. The CDR3 bases are TGCGCCAGCAGCTTGGGGGACAGCCTGAACACTGAAGCTTTCTTT.

The CDR3 protein is CASSLGGPSVPEKLFF. In DNA form, the CDR3 reads TGCGCCAGCAGCTTGGGTGGCCCATCCGTTCCAGAAAAACTGTTTTTT. The chain is built from TRBV5-1 and TRBJ1-4; D not certain. V lost 0 bases, J lost 8 bases, and 17 bases lay in between. CDR3 length: 16 amino acids. Germline CDR1 SGHRS, CDR2 YFSETQ.

The CDR3 reads CASSLARIEYNTEAFF. The CDR3 nucleotides read TGTGCCAGCAGCTTAGCGAGAATAGAGTATAACACTGAAGCTTTCTTT. The chain links TRBV7-8 to TRBJ1-1; D not resolved. The CDR3 is 16 residues long. CDR1 SGHVS and CDR2 FQNEAQ come from the germline V gene. The V end was cut by 0 bases, the J end by 2 bases, with 13 bases between.

This chain joins TRBV10-3 and TRBJ1-6; D may be TRBD1 (5 bases). The CDR3 covers 17 residues. From germline, CDR1 is ENHRY and CDR2 SYGVKD. Trimming took 3 bases from V and 10 from J, leaving 22 bases between them. The CDR3 region has the DNA TGTGCCATCAGTGAACCCCGTGGGGGGACTCTAAGGTCACCCCTCCACTTT. Its translation is CAISEPRGGTLRSPLHF.

This chain's CDR3 is CASSLGGGRVNTEAFF. The CDR3, as DNA: TGTGCCAGCAGCTTAGGGGGGGGCAGAGTGAACACTGAAGCTTTCTTT. V usage is TRBV7-2 and J usage is TRBJ1-1, with D perhaps TRBD1 (6 bases). This CDR3 has 16 residues. Per the germline V gene, CDR1 is SGHTA and CDR2 is FQGNSA. V lost 1 base to trimming and J lost 0 bases, with 12 bases between them.

This clonotype occurred a few times. The rearrangement uses TRBV20-1 and TRBJ2-7, with D possibly being TRBD1 or TRBD2 (6 bases each). V shed 6 bases and J shed 2 bases, with 17 bases lying between them. CDR1 is DFQATT and CDR2 is SNEGSKA in the germline V gene (reference sequence). The CDR3 totals 14 residues. CDR3 sequence: CSAETGTGAYEQYF. The CDR3 nucleotides are TGCAGTGCAGAAACAGGGACTGGGGCCTACGAGCAGTACTTC.

This clonotype was detected only a few times. J is TRBJ1-2 and V is TRBV2; D gene ambiguous. V was shortened by 0 bases and J by 4 bases, with 6 bases between the two germline ends. The germline CDR1 and CDR2 sequences are SNHLY and FYNNEI. This CDR3 has 13 amino acids. The CDR3 here is CASSEARGYGYTF. CDR3 in DNA: TGTGCCAGCAGTGAAGCGAGAGGCTATGGCTACACCTTC.